What follows is one TCR beta chain and its context. The antigen is not known. V lost 7 bases, J lost 3 bases, and 9 bases stayed unmatched. This CDR3 is 15 amino acids long. Germline loops: CDR1 SGHTA, CDR2 FQGNSA. These data belong to a study of T cells after yellow fever vaccination. Study as a whole: The SMART-Seq v4 Ultra Low Input method served to prepare the low-cell-number fractions.

MiXCR, run by TCRdb on the 5' RACE reads, gives a single entry per CDR3 protein. The table has 300,000 to 450,000 distinct CDR3 sequences, about 6.2% seen once. The study's findings and limits: Sorted repertoires could include abundant contaminating clonotypes from bulk cells. Researchers noted that a small share of clonotypes showed up in both CD4 and CD8 compartments. Secondary responses were weaker yet peaked faster, day 5 versus 15.

Here the sequenced sample was PBMCs, taken 5 days after the yellow fever booster vaccination. The TCR originated in a man aged 25-45 years who received the YFV17D yellow fever vaccine. The J gene is TRBJ2-1, the V gene TRBV7-2; 7 bases agree with TRBD2. Here the CDR3 reads CASTLSAGDYNEQFF. CDR3 DNA sequence: TGTGCCAGCACCTTGAGTGCGGGAGACTACAATGAGCAGTTCTTC.